The clone carrying this TCR delta chain has just a few counts. The sample comes from a study of gamma-delta T cells after stem cell transplantation. TCRdb fed the RT-PCR reads into CATT to redo clone calling. The sample holds some 2,100 delta-chain clones; 2.5% to 3.5% are singletons and the top ten take 45% to 55%. The CDR3 totals 19 residues. The ends lost 3 bases at V and 1 base at J; junction bases unmatched: 17. Germline CDR1 GEAIGNYY, CDR2 EKD. This chain links TRDV2 with TRDJ1, with 9 bases fitting TRDD3. This clonotype was sampled from a human donor. It is not recorded whose cells these are; they may come from a transplant donor. The specimen was gamma-delta T cells. CDR3 amino acids: CACDRLSGSRGDTTDKLIF. DNA of the CDR3: TGTGCCTGTGACCGCCTCTCGGGATCACGGGGGGATACCACCGATAAACTCATCTTT.